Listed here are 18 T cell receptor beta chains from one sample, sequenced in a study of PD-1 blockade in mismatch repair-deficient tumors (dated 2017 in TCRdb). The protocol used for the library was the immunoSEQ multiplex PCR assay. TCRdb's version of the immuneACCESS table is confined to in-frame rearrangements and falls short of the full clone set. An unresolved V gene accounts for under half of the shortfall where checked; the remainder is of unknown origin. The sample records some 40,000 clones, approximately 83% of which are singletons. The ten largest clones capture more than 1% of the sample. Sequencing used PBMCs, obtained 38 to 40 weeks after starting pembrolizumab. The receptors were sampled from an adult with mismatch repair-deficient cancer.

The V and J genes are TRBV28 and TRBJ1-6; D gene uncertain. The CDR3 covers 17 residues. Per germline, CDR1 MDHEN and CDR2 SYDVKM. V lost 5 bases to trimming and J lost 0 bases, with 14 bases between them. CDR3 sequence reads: CASSLTFPSSYNSPLHF. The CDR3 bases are TGTGCCAGCAGTCTCACGTTTCCCAGCTCCTATAATTCACCCCTCCACTTT.

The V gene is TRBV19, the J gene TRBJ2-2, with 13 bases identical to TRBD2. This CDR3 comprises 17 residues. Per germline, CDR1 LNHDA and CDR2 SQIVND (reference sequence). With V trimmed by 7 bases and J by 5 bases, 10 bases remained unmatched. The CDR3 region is CASTKSGTSGTTGELFF. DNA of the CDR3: TGTGCCAGTACCAAATCCGGGACTAGCGGGACTACCGGGGAGCTGTTTTTT.

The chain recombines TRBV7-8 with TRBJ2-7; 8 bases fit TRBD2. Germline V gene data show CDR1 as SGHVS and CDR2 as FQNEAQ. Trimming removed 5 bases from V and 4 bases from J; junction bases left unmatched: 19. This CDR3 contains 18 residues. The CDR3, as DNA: TGTGCCAGCAGCCCCCGAGGGGGTATTGCGGGGGGAACGTACGAGCAGTACTTC. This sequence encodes CASSPRGGIAGGTYEQYF.

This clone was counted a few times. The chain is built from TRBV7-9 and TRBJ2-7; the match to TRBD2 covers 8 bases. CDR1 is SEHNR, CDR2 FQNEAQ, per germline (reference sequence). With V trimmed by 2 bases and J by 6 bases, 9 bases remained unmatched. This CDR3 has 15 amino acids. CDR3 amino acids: CASSLMSGRGSEQYF. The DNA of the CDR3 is TGTGCCAGCAGCTTAATGAGCGGGAGAGGGAGCGAGCAGTACTTC.

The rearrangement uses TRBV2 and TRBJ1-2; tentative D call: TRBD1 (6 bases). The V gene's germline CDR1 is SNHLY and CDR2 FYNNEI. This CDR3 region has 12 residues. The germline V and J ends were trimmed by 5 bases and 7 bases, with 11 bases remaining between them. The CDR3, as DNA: TGTGCCAGCAGTCTACAGGGTAGTGGCTACACCTTC. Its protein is CASSLQGSGYTF.

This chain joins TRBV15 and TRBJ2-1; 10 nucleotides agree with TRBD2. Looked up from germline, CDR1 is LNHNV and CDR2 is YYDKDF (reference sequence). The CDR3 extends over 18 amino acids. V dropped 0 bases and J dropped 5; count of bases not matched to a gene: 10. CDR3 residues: CATSRDLPKREGDNEQFF. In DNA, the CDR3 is TGTGCCACCAGCAGAGATCTACCGAAGCGGGAGGGGGACAATGAGCAGTTCTTC.

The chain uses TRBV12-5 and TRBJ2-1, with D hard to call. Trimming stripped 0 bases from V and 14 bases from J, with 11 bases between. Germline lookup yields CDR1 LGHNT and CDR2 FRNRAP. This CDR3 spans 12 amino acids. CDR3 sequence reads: CASGLVWPAEFF. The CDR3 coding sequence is TGTGCTAGTGGTTTGGTGTGGCCGGCGGAGTTCTTC. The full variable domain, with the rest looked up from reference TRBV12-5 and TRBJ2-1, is DARVTQTPRHKVTEMGQEVTMRCQPILGHNTVFWYRQTMMQGLELLAYFRNRAPLDDSGMPKDRFSAEMPDATLATLKIQPSEPRDSAVYFCASGLVWPAEFFGPGTRLTVL.

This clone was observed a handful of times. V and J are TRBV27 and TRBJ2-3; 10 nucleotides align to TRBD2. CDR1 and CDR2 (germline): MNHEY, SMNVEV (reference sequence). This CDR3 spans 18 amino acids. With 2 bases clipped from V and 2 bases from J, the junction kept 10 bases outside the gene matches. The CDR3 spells CASSLKLGLAGVTDTQYF. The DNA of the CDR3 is TGTGCCAGCAGTTTAAAGCTCGGGCTAGCGGGAGTCACAGATACGCAGTATTTT.

The CDR3 spells CASSPGTLREKLFF. For the CDR3, the DNA is TGTGCCAGCAGCCCTGGGACATTAAGAGAAAAACTGTTTTTT. The J gene is TRBJ1-4, the V gene TRBV28; perhaps TRBD1 as D (6 bases). The CDR3 spans 14 residues. V was clipped by 6 bases and J by 8 bases, with 16 bases between them. Germline V gene sequence: CDR1 MDHEN, CDR2 SYDVKM.

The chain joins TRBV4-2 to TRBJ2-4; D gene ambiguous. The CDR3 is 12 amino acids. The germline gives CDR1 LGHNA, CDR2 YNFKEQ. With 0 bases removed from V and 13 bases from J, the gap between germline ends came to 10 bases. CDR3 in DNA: TGTGCCAGCAGCCAAGATGGCCACCCACAGTACTTC. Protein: CASSQDGHPQYF.

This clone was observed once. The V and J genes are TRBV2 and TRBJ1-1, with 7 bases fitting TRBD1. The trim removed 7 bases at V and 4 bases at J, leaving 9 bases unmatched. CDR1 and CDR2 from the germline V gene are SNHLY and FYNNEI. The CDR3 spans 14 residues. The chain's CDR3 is CASTPQGVITEAFF. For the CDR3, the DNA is TGTGCCAGCACCCCGCAGGGGGTGATCACTGAAGCTTTCTTT.

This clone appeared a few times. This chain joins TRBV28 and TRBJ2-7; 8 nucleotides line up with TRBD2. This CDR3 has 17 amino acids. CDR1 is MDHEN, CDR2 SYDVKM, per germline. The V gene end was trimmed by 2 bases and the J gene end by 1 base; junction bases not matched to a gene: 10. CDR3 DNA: TGTGCCAGCAGTTTAGGTTCGGGGGGGTTCGGGTCCTACGAGCAGTACTTC. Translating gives CASSLGSGGFGSYEQYF.

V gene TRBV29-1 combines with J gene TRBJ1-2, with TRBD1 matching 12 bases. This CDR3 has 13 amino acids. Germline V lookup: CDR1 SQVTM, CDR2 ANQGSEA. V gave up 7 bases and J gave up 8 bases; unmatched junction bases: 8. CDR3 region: CSEGTGGKEGYTF. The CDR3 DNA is TGCAGCGAAGGGACAGGGGGCAAGGAAGGCTACACCTTC.

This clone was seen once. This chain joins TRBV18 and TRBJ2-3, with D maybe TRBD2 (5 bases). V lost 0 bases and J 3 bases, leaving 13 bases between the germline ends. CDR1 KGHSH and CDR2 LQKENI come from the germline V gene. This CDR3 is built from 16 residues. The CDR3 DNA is TGTGCCAGCTCACCACCGAGCGGTCTAGGGACAGATACGCAGTATTTT. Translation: CASSPPSGLGTDTQYF.

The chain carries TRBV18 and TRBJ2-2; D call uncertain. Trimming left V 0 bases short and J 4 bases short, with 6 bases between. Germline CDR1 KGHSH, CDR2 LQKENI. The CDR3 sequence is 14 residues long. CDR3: CASSPPLPTGELFF. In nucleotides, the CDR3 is TGTGCCAGCTCACCACCACTACCCACCGGGGAGCTGTTTTTT.

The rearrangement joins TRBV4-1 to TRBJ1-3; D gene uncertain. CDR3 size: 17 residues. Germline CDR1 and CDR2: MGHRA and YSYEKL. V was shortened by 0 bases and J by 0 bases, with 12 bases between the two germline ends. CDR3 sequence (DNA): TGCGCCAGCAGCCAAGACCCGCAACAGAACTCTGGAAACACCATATATTTT. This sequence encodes CASSQDPQQNSGNTIYF.

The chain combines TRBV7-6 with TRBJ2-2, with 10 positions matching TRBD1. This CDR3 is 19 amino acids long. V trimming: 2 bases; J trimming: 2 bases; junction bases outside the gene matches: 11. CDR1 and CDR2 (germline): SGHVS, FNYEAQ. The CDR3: CASSLLMADRGLNTGELFF. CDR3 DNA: TGTGCCAGCAGCTTACTTATGGCCGACAGGGGGCTAAACACCGGGGAGCTGTTTTTT.

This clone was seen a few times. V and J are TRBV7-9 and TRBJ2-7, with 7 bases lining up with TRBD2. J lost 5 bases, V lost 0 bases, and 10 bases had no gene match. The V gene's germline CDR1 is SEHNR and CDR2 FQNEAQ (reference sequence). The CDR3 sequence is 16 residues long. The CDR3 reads CASSLALGEGWNEQYF. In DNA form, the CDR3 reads TGTGCCAGCAGCTTAGCGTTGGGGGAGGGCTGGAACGAGCAGTACTTC.